This entry features one T cell receptor (beta chain) sequence. The target of this receptor is not known. Per-base quality was not reported, and no clone a single base away is much larger than it. This specimen belongs to a study of OX40 agonist ivuxolimab in advanced cancers. For the wider study: The costimulatory receptor OX40 (CD134) was targeted by ivuxolimab, a fully human IgG2 agonistic monoclonal antibody. Intravenous ivuxolimab was administered to patients every 2 weeks at six dose levels: 0.01, 0.1, 0.3, 1.5, 3 and 10 mg/kg. Of the approximately 50 patients in dose escalation, about 20 had hepatocellular carcinoma, some 15 had melanoma, 9 had renal cell carcinoma and 9 had head and neck cancer. The dose-escalation cohort was over 70% male with a mean age of about 60 years, ranging from about 23 to 85. Patients were allowed to have had prior anti-PD-1, anti-PD-L1 or anti-CTLA-4 therapy, and roughly two fifths of the dose-escalation patients had been treated with checkpoint inhibitors. Partial responses occurred in three dose-escalation patients, of whom one had hepatocellular carcinoma and two had cutaneous melanoma. Peripheral TCRbeta sequencing was intended to test whether TCR sequence diversity was altered and clonal T-cell expansion was caused by ivuxolimab. The monotherapy dose-escalation portion (N of about 50 patients) of the phase I ivuxolimab trial is reported in the paper.

To sequence the TCRbeta CDR3 region, genomic DNA was isolated from the sorted cells. The immunoSEQ Assay was used to sequence the TCRbeta CDR3 regions. What TCRdb holds here is the immuneACCESS table cut down to in-frame rearrangements. Part of the clones is not present; checked against another copy, under half of the missing clones reflect an unresolved V gene, and the others are unexplained. Recorded for this sample are about 120,000 clones; 85% to 90% of them occurred a single time. The ten largest clonotypes hold roughly 0.59% of the sample. According to the germline V gene (reference sequence), CDR1 reads SGHNT and CDR2 reads YYREEE. The CDR3 contains 15 residues, cysteine and phenylalanine counted. CDR3 DNA only is kept here, 45 bases in frame from base 1. Between the V and J ends, shortened by 4 bases and 6 bases respectively, the junction contains 17 bases. The trial excluded patients who had a history of autoimmune disease or who were on systemic immunosuppression. Peripheral blood for TCR sequencing was collected from all dose cohorts at baseline, on cycle 4 day 1, and on cycle 7 day 1. The samples were drawn from a first-in-human, open-label, multicenter phase I dose-escalation trial of ivuxolimab. Adults with locally advanced or metastatic head and neck squamous cell, hepatocellular, melanoma or renal cell carcinoma were enrolled in the trial. Before TCR sequencing, CD4+ T cells and CD8+ T cells were sorted from peripheral blood as separate populations.

The full study reports these points: Which antigens the clonally expanded peripheral T cells were specific for was not determined. In partial responders in the 0.1-3.0 mg/kg groups, normalized peripheral clonal expansion was found to be among the lowest, especially among CD8+ T cells. At doses from 0.1 to 3.0 mg/kg, clonal expansion was seen in both CD4+ and CD8+ blood T cells between baseline and week 6. After ivuxolimab, expanded clones were on average more numerous among CD8+ T cells than among CD4+ T cells. Low levels of normalized T-cell clonal expansion were also seen in some patients who did not respond.

Recombination connected TRBV5-4 to TRBJ2-1; perhaps TRBD2 is the D gene, with 5 bases matching. The material was CD4+ or CD8+ T cells sorted from blood, obtained in a trial of the OX40 agonist ivuxolimab. This receptor was obtained from an adult with an advanced solid tumor such as melanoma, head and neck, liver or kidney cancer. In nucleotide form, the sequence is TGTGCCAGCAGCCCGTCAGCGGACCCTATCAATGAGCAGTTCTTC. It specifies CASSPSADPINEQFF. The full variable domain, with segments outside the CDR3 supplied by the reference TRBV5-4 and TRBJ2-1 proteins, appears as ETGVTQSPTHLIKTRGQQVTLRCSSQSGHNTVSWYQQALGQGPQFIFQYYREEENGRGNFPPRFSGLQFPNYSSELNVNALELDDSALYLCASSPSADPINEQFFGPGTRLTVL.